This T cell receptor beta chain was observed in a study of response to subunit inactivated influenza vaccine. This clonotype was observed many times. The target antigen is unknown. Points from the study as a whole: The study's authors posited that every seasonal influenza vaccination enlists few new T cells.

Germline V gene data show CDR1 as SGHRS and CDR2 as YFSETQ. The CDR3 runs to 13 residues. Between the trimmed V and J ends, which lost 1 base and 3 bases, there was a span of 8 bases. Using its own MiXCR run on the RT-PCR reads, TCRdb lists one record per CDR3 protein. This sample has about 520,000 distinct CDR3 sequences, with around 9.9% found just once. The clonotype comes from a man in his fifties who received an inactivated influenza vaccine. The source material was PBMCs from blood, sampled more than 35 days after vaccination. This chain links TRBV5-1 with TRBJ2-7; D is unresolved. The CDR3 DNA is TGCGCCAGCAGCTTGATGGGCAACTACGAGCAGTACTTC. Translation gives CASSLMGNYEQYF.